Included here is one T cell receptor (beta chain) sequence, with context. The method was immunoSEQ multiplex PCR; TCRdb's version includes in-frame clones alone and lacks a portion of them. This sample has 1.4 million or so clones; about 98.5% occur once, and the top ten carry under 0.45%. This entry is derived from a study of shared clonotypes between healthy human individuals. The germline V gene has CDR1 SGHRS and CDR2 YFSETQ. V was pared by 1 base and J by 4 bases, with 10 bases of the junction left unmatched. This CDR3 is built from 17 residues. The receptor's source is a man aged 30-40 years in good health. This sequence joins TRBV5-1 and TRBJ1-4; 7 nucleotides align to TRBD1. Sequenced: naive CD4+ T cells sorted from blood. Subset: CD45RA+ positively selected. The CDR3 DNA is TGCGCCAGCAGCTTGATCTATAGGGGGACAGATAATGAAAAACTGTTTTTT. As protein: CASSLIYRGTDNEKLFF.